The clone carrying this T cell receptor beta chain was detected only once. Antigen specificity is unknown. Both about-4-week and about-12-week second-dose recipients were combined. This specimen belongs to a study of T cell responses to AZD1222 COVID-19 vaccine. Broader study findings: Regions left unmutated in variants are reportedly the target of nearly half of spike-specific TCRs.

CDR1 and CDR2 from the germline V gene are MNHEY and SVGAGI. The CDR3 length is 14 residues. V shed 4 bases, J shed 8 bases, and the junction held 10 bases outside the gene matches. Sequencing used immunoSEQ multiplex PCR; TCRdb keeps in-frame clones, though not all of them. Of 150,000 to 180,000 clones in the sample, 85% to 95% were seen once. The V gene is TRBV6-5, the J gene TRBJ1-2, with 7 bases matching TRBD1. The TCR was taken from an adult who received the AZD1222 COVID-19 vaccine. The material was peripheral blood, obtained 28 days after the second AZD1222 dose. In nucleotides, the CDR3 is TGTGCCAGCAGTTCCGACGGACAGGCTTACGGCTACACCTTC. Amino acids: CASSSDGQAYGYTF.